This T cell receptor (beta chain) was sequenced during a study of T-cell memory formation after mild COVID-19. General observations from the study: There was a balanced CD4/CD8 profile in clones contracting day 15 to 85, and later expanders leaned CD4+.

In its sample, this clonotype was seen a few times. Its target is unknown. The CDR3 covers 15 residues. Germline loops: CDR1 SGHRS, CDR2 YFSETQ. Trimming removed 4 bases from V and 2 bases from J; junction bases left unmatched: 6. TCRdb itself ran the 5' RACE reads through MiXCR, one entry per CDR3 protein. The sample holds about 310,000 distinct CDR3 sequences, just under 20% seen once. This chain joins TRBV5-1 and TRBJ1-3; 7 bases fit TRBD1. This TCR was recovered from a man between 18 and 29 years old who had mild COVID-19 (a few samples of this study predate the infection). Cell type and time point are not known. Sequencing input: PBMCs or a T cell subset sorted from them (not recorded which). This CDR3 reads CASSQTGQPGNTIYF. CDR3 nucleotide sequence: TGCGCCAGCAGCCAGACGGGACAGCCTGGAAACACCATATATTTT.